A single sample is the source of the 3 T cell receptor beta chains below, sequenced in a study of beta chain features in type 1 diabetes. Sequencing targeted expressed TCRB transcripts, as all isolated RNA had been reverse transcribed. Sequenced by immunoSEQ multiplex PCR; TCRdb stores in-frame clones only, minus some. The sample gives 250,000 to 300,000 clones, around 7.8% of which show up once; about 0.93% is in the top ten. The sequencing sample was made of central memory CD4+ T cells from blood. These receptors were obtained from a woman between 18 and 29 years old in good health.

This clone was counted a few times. The CDR3 is CACLGQGVYGYTF. In nucleotides, the CDR3 is TGTGCCTGTCTCGGACAGGGAGTCTATGGCTACACCTTC. The chain employs TRBV30 and TRBJ1-2; TRBD1 agrees at 8 bases. This CDR3 spans 13 amino acids. J was trimmed by 4 bases and V by 6 bases; bases with no gene match: 7. The germline CDR1 and CDR2 sequences are GTSNPN and SVGIG (reference sequence).

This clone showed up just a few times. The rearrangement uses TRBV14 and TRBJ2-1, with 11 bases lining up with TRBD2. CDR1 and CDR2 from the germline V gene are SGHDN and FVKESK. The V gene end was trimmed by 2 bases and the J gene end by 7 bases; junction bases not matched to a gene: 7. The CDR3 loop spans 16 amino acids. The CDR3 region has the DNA TGTGCCAGCAGCCAAACAACTAGCGGGAGTAGAAATGAGCAGTTCTTC. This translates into CASSQTTSGSRNEQFF.

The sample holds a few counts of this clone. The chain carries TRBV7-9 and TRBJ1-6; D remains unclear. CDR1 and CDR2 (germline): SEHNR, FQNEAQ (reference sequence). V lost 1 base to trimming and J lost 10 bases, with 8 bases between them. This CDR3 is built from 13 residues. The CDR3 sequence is CASSLEGRSPLHF. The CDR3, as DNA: TGTGCCAGCAGCTTAGAGGGAAGGTCACCCCTCCACTTT.